These 6 T cell receptor beta chains came from one sample sequenced in a study of pediatric ulcerative colitis. One to two pinch biopsies were taken from the rectum during colonoscopy. Sequencing was performed with immunoSEQ multiplex PCR; in TCRdb, only in-frame clones are kept and a portion is missing. The sample lists about 17,000 clones, 65% to 75% occurring once. The sample consisted of gut tissue. Receptors originate from a girl aged 10 to 17 with moderate ulcerative colitis.

The gene calls are TRBV27 and TRBJ2-3; D is perhaps TRBD2 (7 bases). Per the germline V gene, CDR1 is MNHEY and CDR2 is SMNVEV (reference sequence). The V and J ends lost 8 bases and 5 bases respectively, with 17 bases between them. The CDR3 runs to 14 residues. In DNA form, the CDR3 reads TGTGCCAGCGCCCAATGGCGGGGGCGAGATACGCAGTATTTT. The encoded protein is CASAQWRGRDTQYF.

The J gene is TRBJ1-5, the V gene TRBV30; 8 nucleotides line up with TRBD1. V lost 0 bases to trimming and J lost 7 bases; unmatched junction nucleotides: 11. Germline V gives CDR1 GTSNPN, CDR2 SVGIG (reference sequence). There are 16 residues in the CDR3. The CDR3 coding sequence is TGTGCCTGGAGTGTGTCCCACACAGGGGGTTACCAGCCCCAGCATTTT. Protein sequence: CAWSVSHTGGYQPQHF.

This clone has a handful of counts. The chain combines TRBV2 with TRBJ2-3, with 7 bases lining up with TRBD1. In germline, CDR1 is SNHLY, CDR2 FYNNEI. Trimming cost V 7 bases and J 5 bases; bases outside gene matches: 6. The CDR3 has 13 residues. The CDR3 region has the DNA TGTGCCAGCATTTGGGACAGACGAGATACGCAGTATTTT. Translated, it gives CASIWDRRDTQYF.

This chain joins TRBV28 and TRBJ2-2; D remains unclear. The CDR3 runs to 19 residues. Trimming took off 2 bases at V and 0 bases at J, with 19 bases between the two ends. Germline V gene lookup returns CDR1 MDHEN and CDR2 SYDVKM. This chain's CDR3 is CASSLVGTHIRANTGELFF. The DNA for the CDR3 is TGTGCCAGCAGTTTAGTCGGCACCCACATACGTGCGAACACCGGGGAGCTGTTTTTT.

The genes are TRBV19 and TRBJ2-7; the match to TRBD2 covers 11 bases. With V trimmed by 5 bases and J by 4 bases, 4 bases remained unmatched. The CDR3 length is 14 residues. The germline V gene has CDR1 LNHDA and CDR2 SQIVND (reference sequence). The CDR3 bases are TGTGCCAGTAGTCACCGGACTAGCGGGTACGAGCAGTACTTC. Translating gives CASSHRTSGYEQYF.

This chain uses TRBV10-3 with TRBJ2-7; perhaps TRBD2 as D (6 bases). Germline CDR1 ENHRY, CDR2 SYGVKD. The length of the CDR3 is 14 residues. V was shortened by 4 bases and J by 2 bases, with 12 bases between the two germline ends. The chain's CDR3 is CAISGGEITYEQYF. The CDR3 nucleotides are TGTGCCATCAGTGGGGGGGAGATAACCTACGAGCAGTACTTC.